The T cell receptor beta chain under discussion was sequenced for a study of T cells in Graves' hyperthyroidism and ophthalmopathy. Germline-derived CDR1 and CDR2 are SGHVS and FNYEAQ. With 1 base removed from V and 2 bases from J, the gap between germline ends came to 6 bases. There are 14 residues in the CDR3. The table lists this clonotype with a few counts. TCR beta CDR3 region amplification was performed from RNA transcripts. Researchers ran a first-round RT-PCR on the TCR CDR3 using the HTBI primer set. TCRdb reprocessed the multiplex PCR reads via MiXCR and lists one record per CDR3 protein. Here the sample spans over 700,000 distinct CDR3 sequences, 35% to 40% being singletons.

Sequencing was done on a sample of blood. V and J are TRBV7-6 and TRBJ1-3; no reliable D call. The clonotype originates from a man aged 18 to 35 with Graves' hyperthyroidism. CDR3 DNA sequence: TGTGCCAGCAGCTTAGGGGAGGCTGGAAACACCATATATTTT. Translating it yields CASSLGEAGNTIYF.